Presented here are 23 T cell receptor beta chains from one specimen sequenced in a study of T cells in Graves' hyperthyroidism and ophthalmopathy. TCR beta CDR3 regions were amplified from RNA. The TCR CDR3 first-round RT-PCR relied on the HTBI primer set. TCRdb recomputed calls from the multiplex PCR reads with MiXCR, one row per CDR3 protein. The sample has roughly 560,000 distinct CDR3 sequences, approximately 14% seen once. Sequenced material: blood. The receptors come from a woman aged 35 to 49 with Graves' ophthalmopathy.

The chain employs TRBV5-1 and TRBJ1-5, with D possibly being TRBD1 (6 bases). The CDR3 loop spans 15 amino acids. From germline, CDR1 is SGHRS and CDR2 YFSETQ. V lost 0 bases, J lost 3 bases, and 10 bases lay in between. CDR3 residues: CASSLEGGYNQPQHF. CDR3 nucleotide sequence: TGCGCCAGCAGCTTGGAGGGGGGCTACAATCAGCCCCAGCATTTT.

This clonotype was picked up many times. This chain links TRBV6-1 with TRBJ1-5, with TRBD1 matching over 7 bases. V shed 7 bases and J 7 bases; nucleotides not matched to a gene: 7. In germline, CDR1 is MNHNS, CDR2 SASEGT. This CDR3 is 13 amino acids long. The CDR3 nucleotides are TGTGCCAGCACTGACAGGGTCGGACAGCCCCAGCATTTT. Residues: CASTDRVGQPQHF.

This chain uses TRBV2 with TRBJ2-2, with D unclear. This CDR3 has 14 residues. The V end lost 7 bases, the J end lost 0 bases, and 9 bases lay between the germline ends. Germline CDR1 SNHLY, CDR2 FYNNEI. CDR3 nucleotide sequence: TGTGCCAGCACCTATGACTCGAACACCGGGGAGCTGTTTTTT. Protein product: CASTYDSNTGELFF.

At least ten counts were recorded for this clonotype. The chain combines TRBV6-1 with TRBJ1-2; the D is unclear. Germline CDR1 MNHNS, CDR2 SASEGT. V lost 6 bases to trimming and J lost 0 bases, with 11 bases between them. This CDR3 has 14 residues. CDR3 sequence (DNA): TGTGCCAGCAGAAGAGGCAATTCTAACTATGGCTACACCTTC. Its translation is CASRRGNSNYGYTF.

In this sample, this clonotype turned up many times. The rearrangement joins TRBV20-1 to TRBJ2-7, with no clear D. V shed 3 bases and J shed 2 bases, with 14 bases lying between them. The CDR3 loop spans 14 amino acids. Germline V gene lookup returns CDR1 DFQATT and CDR2 SNEGSKA (reference sequence). The CDR3 region has the DNA TGCAGTGCTAGTAGGCCAGGCGAAACCTACGAGCAGTACTTC. This codes for CSASRPGETYEQYF.

This clonotype has more than one count but fewer than ten. The V call is TRBV24-1, the J call TRBJ2-2; 7 bases line up with TRBD1. This CDR3 comprises 16 residues. The trim removed 4 bases at V and 4 bases at J, leaving 8 bases unmatched. Germline V gene data show CDR1 as KGHDR and CDR2 as SFDVKD. DNA for the CDR3: TGTGCCACCAGTGACCAAGACAGGGCGGGCACCGGGGAGCTGTTTTTT. This gives the protein CATSDQDRAGTGELFF.

V and J are TRBV28 and TRBJ2-2; the match to TRBD2 covers 7 bases. Germline V gene data show CDR1 as MDHEN and CDR2 as SYDVKM. The CDR3 runs 17 residues. J lost 2 bases, V lost 6 bases, and 12 bases had no gene match. The CDR3 DNA reads TGTGCCAGCAGCCCCTGGGGGAGGGCCGGAAACACCGGGGAGCTGTTTTTT. Translation: CASSPWGRAGNTGELFF.

The gene calls are TRBV15 and TRBJ2-7; D might be TRBD1 (6 bases). V shed 5 bases and J shed 1 base, with 15 bases lying between them. The CDR3 is made up of 15 amino acids. Germline V gene sequence: CDR1 LNHNV, CDR2 YYDKDF (reference sequence). The CDR3 bases are TGTGCCACCAGCGTCCAACAGGGTTATTCCTACGAGCAGTACTTC. Translating gives CATSVQQGYSYEQYF.

This clonotype has more than one count but fewer than ten. The chain employs TRBV6-2 or TRBV6-3 and TRBJ1-1; D remains ambiguous. Germline loops: CDR1 MNHEY, CDR2 SVGEGT. V lost 6 bases, J lost 4 bases, and 15 bases lay in between. CDR3 length: 14 residues. The CDR3 DNA reads as TGTGCCAGCAGCTCCGACATGGGTCTCACTGAAGCTTTCTTT. The encoded protein is CASSSDMGLTEAFF.

J is TRBJ2-3 and V is TRBV24-1; 10 bases map to TRBD2. J gave up 6 bases and V 3 bases, and 8 bases lay outside the gene matches. Germline CDR1 is KGHDR and CDR2 is SFDVKD. The CDR3 runs to 16 residues. The CDR3 region has the DNA TGTGCCACCAGTGATGCTAGCGGGGGAGATATGGATACGCAGTATTTT. Its translation: CATSDASGGDMDTQYF.

This clonotype came up many times. The chain is built from TRBV6-5 and TRBJ2-4; 7 positions agree with TRBD1. The CDR3 is 15 residues long. Germline assignment: CDR1 MNHEY and CDR2 SVGAGI. Losses at the gene ends were 6 bases for V and 3 bases for J; bases not matched to a gene: 8. CDR3 nucleotides: TGTGCCAGCAGACTCAGGGGGAGTGTCAAAAACATTCAGTACTTC. Protein product: CASRLRGSVKNIQYF.

At least ten counts were recorded for this clonotype. V gene TRBV19 combines with J gene TRBJ1-1; 7 nucleotides line up with TRBD1. Germline assignment: CDR1 LNHDA and CDR2 SQIVND (reference sequence). The CDR3 is made up of 15 amino acids. J gave up 7 bases and V 2 bases, and 10 bases lay outside the gene matches. CDR3 sequence reads: CASSINVLGQSEAFF. The DNA of the CDR3 is TGTGCCAGTAGTATAAATGTCTTGGGACAGAGTGAAGCTTTCTTT.

This clonotype was picked up many times. V is TRBV28 and J is TRBJ2-5; 9 positions match TRBD2. Germline trimming cut 2 bases from V and 5 bases from J; bases unmatched to any gene: 6. Germline lookup yields CDR1 MDHEN and CDR2 SYDVKM. This CDR3 is built from 15 residues. The CDR3 sequence: CASSLGAGGEETQYF. Written as DNA, the CDR3 is TGTGCCAGCAGTTTAGGGGCGGGAGGGGAGGAGACCCAGTACTTC.

This clonotype was seen many times. The chain is built from TRBV24-1 and TRBJ2-2; TRBD1 might be the D (5 bases). V was shortened by 1 base and J by 6 bases, with 14 bases between the two germline ends. Looked up from germline, CDR1 is KGHDR and CDR2 is SFDVKD. The length of the CDR3 is 16 residues. The DNA for the CDR3 is TGTGCCACCAGTGATTTAGTAGGGGAAGGGGCCGGGGAGCTGTTTTTT. It is translated as CATSDLVGEGAGELFF.

This clonotype has more than one count but fewer than ten. This rearrangement joins TRBV5-5 to TRBJ2-7; D gene uncertain. The V end was cut by 4 bases, the J end by 2 bases, with 16 bases between. CDR1 is SGHKS and CDR2 is YYEKEE in the germline V gene (reference sequence). CDR3 length: 15 amino acids. DNA of the CDR3: TGTGCCAGCAGCGCAATATGGGGTGGGGCCTACGAGCAGTACTTC. Encoded protein: CASSAIWGGAYEQYF. The full variable domain, its missing parts supplied by reference TRBV5-5 and TRBJ2-7, is DAGVTQSPTHLIKTRGQQVTLRCSPISGHKSVSWYQQVLGQGPQFIFQYYEKEERGRGNFPDRFSARQFPNYSSELNVNALLLGDSALYLCASSAIWGGAYEQYFGPGTRLTVT.

There are a few counts of this clonotype. This chain links TRBV30 with TRBJ2-7, with D perhaps given as TRBD1 or TRBD2 (5 bases each). CDR3 size: 14 residues. CDR1 and CDR2 from the germline V gene are GTSNPN and SVGIG (reference sequence). The V gene lost 1 base and the J gene lost 1 base, with 11 bases spanning the gap. CDR3 sequence: CAWSGGDGSYEQYF. The CDR3 DNA reads TGTGCCTGGAGTGGAGGGGACGGATCCTACGAGCAGTACTTC.

This clonotype was counted ten times or more. The V call is TRBV6-1, the J call TRBJ2-7; weak D call: TRBD2 (5 bases). The CDR3 totals 14 residues. V was pared by 6 bases and J by 5 bases, with 17 bases between. Germline lookup yields CDR1 MNHNS and CDR2 SASEGT. CDR3 sequence reads: CASSPSGSLNEQYF. CDR3 in DNA: TGTGCCAGCAGCCCCTCGGGGAGTCTAAACGAGCAGTACTTC.

In this sample, this clonotype turned up many times. CDR3 sequence: CASSLGPQTKYEQYF. The DNA of the CDR3 is TGTGCCAGCAGCTTAGGCCCCCAGACTAAATACGAGCAGTACTTC. This chain links TRBV13 with TRBJ2-7; D possibly corresponds to TRBD2 (5 bases). The V gene's germline CDR1 is PRHDT and CDR2 FYEKMQ (reference sequence). V was cut by 0 bases and J by 4 bases, with 13 bases left in between. This CDR3 comprises 15 residues.

This clonotype showed up many times. The CDR3 loop is CASSQGQGSTEAFF. The CDR3 DNA is TGTGCCAGCAGCCAGGGACAGGGGAGCACTGAAGCTTTCTTT. The V call is TRBV12-3 or TRBV12-4, the J call TRBJ1-1, with TRBD1 identical over 10 bases. The ends lost 6 bases at V and 4 bases at J; junction bases unmatched: 5. This CDR3 is 14 amino acids long.

This clonotype was counted only a few times. The chain joins TRBV12-3 or TRBV12-4 to TRBJ2-7; 9 bases align to TRBD1. Trimming at V came to 4 bases and at J to 3 bases, leaving 4 bases not matched to a gene. CDR3 length equals 14 residues. The CDR3 sequence is CASSSGTGYYEQYF. The CDR3, as DNA: TGTGCCAGCAGTTCTGGGACAGGGTACTACGAGCAGTACTTC.

Details on this clonotype: A much larger clone sits a single nucleotide away, making a read error possible. This chain links TRBV6-1 with TRBJ2-5; 7 bases map to TRBD2. The germline V gene encodes CDR1 MNHNS and CDR2 SASEGT. The CDR3 has 14 residues. CDR3 DNA: TGTGTCAGCACCAAAACCCTAGCGGAAGAGACCCAGTACTTC. Its protein product is CVSTKTLAEETQYF.

The chain employs TRBV7-3 and TRBJ2-6; tentatively, D is TRBD1 or TRBD2 (7 bases each). The length of the CDR3 is 18 residues. In germline, CDR1 is SGHTA, CDR2 FQGTGA. The V and J ends lost 5 bases and 0 bases respectively, with 17 bases between them. This CDR3 is CASSPRGGAHSGANVLTF. The DNA for the CDR3 is TGTGCCAGCAGCCCCAGGGGGGGGGCACACTCTGGGGCCAACGTCCTGACTTTC.

Ten or more counts support this clonotype. V is TRBV12-3 or TRBV12-4 and J is TRBJ1-5, with TRBD1 matching 12 bases. The J segment lost 1 base and the V segment lost 4 bases, leaving 8 bases of the junction unmatched. The CDR3 contains 18 residues. The CDR3 region is CASSSGTGGERSNQPQHF. DNA of the CDR3: TGTGCCAGCAGTTCCGGGACAGGGGGCGAGAGGAGCAATCAGCCCCAGCATTTT.